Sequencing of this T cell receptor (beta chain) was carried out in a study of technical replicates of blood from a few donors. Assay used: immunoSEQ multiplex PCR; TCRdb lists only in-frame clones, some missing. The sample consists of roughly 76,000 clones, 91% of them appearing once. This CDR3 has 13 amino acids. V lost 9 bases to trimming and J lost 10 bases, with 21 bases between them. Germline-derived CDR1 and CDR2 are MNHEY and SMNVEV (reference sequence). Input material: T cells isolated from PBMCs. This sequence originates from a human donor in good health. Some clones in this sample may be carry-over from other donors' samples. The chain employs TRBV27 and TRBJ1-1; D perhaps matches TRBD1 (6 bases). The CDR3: CARGALNVVAAFF. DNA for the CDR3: TGTGCCAGGGGGGCTTTAAATGTCGTTGCAGCTTTCTTT.